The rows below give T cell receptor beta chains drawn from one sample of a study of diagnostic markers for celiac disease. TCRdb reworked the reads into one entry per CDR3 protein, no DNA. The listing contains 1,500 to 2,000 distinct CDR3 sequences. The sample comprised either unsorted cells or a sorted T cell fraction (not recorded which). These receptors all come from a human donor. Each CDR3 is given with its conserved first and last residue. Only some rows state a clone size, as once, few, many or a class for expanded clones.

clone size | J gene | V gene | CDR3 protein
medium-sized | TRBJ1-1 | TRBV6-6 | CASSYWNLALF
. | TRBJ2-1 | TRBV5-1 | CASSLSQGAYNEQFF
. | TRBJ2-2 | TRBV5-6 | CASSLVPSGELFF
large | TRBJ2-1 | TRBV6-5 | CASSYSYPFTYNEQFF
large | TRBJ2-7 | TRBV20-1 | CSATGTGIGEQYF
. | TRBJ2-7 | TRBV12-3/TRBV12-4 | CASSFGGSVDEQYF
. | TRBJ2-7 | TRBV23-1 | CASSHGQTISYEQYF
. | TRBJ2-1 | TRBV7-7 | CASSLADSSYNEQFF
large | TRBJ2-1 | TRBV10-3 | CAISDRTSDYNEQFF
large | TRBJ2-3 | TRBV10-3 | CAISESTDADTQYF
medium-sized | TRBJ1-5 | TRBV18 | CASSPVADQPQHF
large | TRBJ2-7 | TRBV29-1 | CSVSGTSGIFSEQYF
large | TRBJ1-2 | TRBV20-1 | CSAATTNYGYTF
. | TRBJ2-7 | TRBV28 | CASSSDGASYEQYF
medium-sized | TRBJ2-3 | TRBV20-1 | CSASGTSGAQDTQYF
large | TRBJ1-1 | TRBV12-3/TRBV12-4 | CASSFEGLTEAFF
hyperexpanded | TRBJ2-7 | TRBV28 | CASSWGLAGVDEQYF
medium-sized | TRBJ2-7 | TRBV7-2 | CASSLEPLLSGYEQYF
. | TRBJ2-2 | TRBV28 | CASTTGNTGELFF
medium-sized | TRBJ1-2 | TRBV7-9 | CASSLQGANYGYTF
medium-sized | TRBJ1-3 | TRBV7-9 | CASGLGSGNTIYF
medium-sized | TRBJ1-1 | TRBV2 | CASSGQGSMNTEAFF
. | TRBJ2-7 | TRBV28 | CASTPVVRDSLEEQYF
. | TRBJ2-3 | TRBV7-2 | CASSLGAGVRADTQYF
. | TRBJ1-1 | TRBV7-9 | CASSLPAGVSAEAFF
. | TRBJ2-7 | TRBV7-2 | CASSSRVSSYEQYF
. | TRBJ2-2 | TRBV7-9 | CASSLDDTSEVTGELFF
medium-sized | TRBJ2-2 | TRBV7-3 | CASSPGAQEELFF
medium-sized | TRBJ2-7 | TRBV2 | CASTIQGASSYEQYF